This T cell receptor (beta chain) is from a study of blood T cells in healthy people across ages. Through a sample-barcoded 5' primer and a J-beta primer mix, a second PCR was run for 7 to 11 cycles. All cDNA molecules were each tagged by a template-switch adaptor with 12 random nucleotides. Each CDR3 protein is one row after TCRdb ran MiXCR on the 5' RACE reads. The table lists roughly 680,000 distinct CDR3 sequences, roughly half of them singletons, with roughly 13% in the top ten. Germline V lookup: CDR1 SQVTM, CDR2 ANQGSEA. Trimming at V came to 5 bases and at J to 1 base, leaving 4 bases not matched to a gene. The CDR3 covers 14 residues. This clonotype turned up a few times. A read error is possible here, since a much larger clone lies one base away.

The clonotype was recovered from a woman over 75 in good health. Sequenced material: blood. This chain connects TRBV29-1 to TRBJ2-3, with TRBD2 matching over 9 bases. CDR3 protein: CSVRAGGRTDTQYF. For the CDR3, the DNA is TGCAGCGTTAGAGCGGGAGGTCGCACAGATACGCAGTATTTT.